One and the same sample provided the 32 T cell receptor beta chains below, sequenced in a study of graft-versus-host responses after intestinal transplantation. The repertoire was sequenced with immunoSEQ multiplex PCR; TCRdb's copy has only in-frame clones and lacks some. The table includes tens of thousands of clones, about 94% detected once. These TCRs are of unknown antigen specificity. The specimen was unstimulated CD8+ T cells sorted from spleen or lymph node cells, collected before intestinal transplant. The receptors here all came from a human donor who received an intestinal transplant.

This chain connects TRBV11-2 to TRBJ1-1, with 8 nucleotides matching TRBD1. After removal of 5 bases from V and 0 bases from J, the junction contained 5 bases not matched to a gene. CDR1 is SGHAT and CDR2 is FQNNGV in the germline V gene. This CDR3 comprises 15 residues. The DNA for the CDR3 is TGTGCCAGCAGCCCCCGGACAGGGATGAACACTGAAGCTTTCTTT. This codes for CASSPRTGMNTEAFF.

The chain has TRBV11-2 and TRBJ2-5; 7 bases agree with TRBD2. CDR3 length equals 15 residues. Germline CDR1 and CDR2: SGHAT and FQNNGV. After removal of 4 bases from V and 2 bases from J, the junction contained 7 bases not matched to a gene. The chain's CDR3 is CASSSLTSAQETQYF. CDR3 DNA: TGTGCCAGCAGCTCGCTAACTAGCGCACAAGAGACCCAGTACTTC.

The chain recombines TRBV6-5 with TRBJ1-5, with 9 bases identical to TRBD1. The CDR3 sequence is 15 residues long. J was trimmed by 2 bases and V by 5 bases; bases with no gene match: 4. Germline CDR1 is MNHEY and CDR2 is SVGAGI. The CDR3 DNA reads TGTGCCAGCAGTCAGACAGGGGGAGGCAATCAGCCCCAGCATTTT. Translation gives CASSQTGGGNQPQHF.

CDR3 nucleotide sequence: TGCAGCGTTGAAGGAACAGGCTACCCATTGAACACTGAAGCTTTCTTT. Its translation: CSVEGTGYPLNTEAFF. The gene calls are TRBV29-1 and TRBJ1-1; D might be TRBD1 (5 bases). This CDR3 comprises 16 residues. The V gene's germline CDR1 is SQVTM and CDR2 ANQGSEA. V was cut by 1 base and J by 0 bases, with 15 bases left in between.

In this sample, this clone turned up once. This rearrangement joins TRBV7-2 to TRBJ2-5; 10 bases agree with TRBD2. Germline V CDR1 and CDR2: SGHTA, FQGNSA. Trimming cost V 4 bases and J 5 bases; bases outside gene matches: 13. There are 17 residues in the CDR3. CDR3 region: CASSWGALAGDLETQYF. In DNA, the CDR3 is TGTGCCAGCAGCTGGGGGGCCCTAGCGGGAGATCTGGAGACCCAGTACTTC.

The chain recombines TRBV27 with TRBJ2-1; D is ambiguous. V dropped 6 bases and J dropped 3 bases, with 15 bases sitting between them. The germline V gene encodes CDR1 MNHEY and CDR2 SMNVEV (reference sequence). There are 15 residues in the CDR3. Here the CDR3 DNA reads TGTGCCAGCAGAATTCAGGTCCTTAGCTACAATGAGCAGTTCTTC. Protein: CASRIQVLSYNEQFF.

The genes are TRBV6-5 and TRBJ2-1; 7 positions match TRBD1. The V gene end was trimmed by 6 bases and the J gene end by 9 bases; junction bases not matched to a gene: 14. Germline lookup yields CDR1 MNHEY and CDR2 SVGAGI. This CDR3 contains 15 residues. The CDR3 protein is CASSAPGQGVTEQFF. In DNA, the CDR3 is TGTGCCAGCAGCGCCCCGGGGCAGGGGGTGACTGAGCAGTTCTTC.

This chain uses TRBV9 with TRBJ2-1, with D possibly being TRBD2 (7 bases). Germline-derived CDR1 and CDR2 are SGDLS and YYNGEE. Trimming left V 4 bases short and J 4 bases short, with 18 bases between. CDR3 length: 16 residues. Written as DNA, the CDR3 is TGTGCCAGCAGCCCGTTGGGGGAGGGGGATTACAATGAGCAGTTCTTC. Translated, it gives CASSPLGEGDYNEQFF.

The CDR3 sequence is CASPTPALTDTQYF. CDR3 nucleotides: TGTGCCAGCCCCACCCCGGCTCTCACAGATACGCAGTATTTT. This chain uses TRBV2 with TRBJ2-3; D is uncertain. The germline V gene encodes CDR1 SNHLY and CDR2 FYNNEI. The CDR3 loop spans 14 amino acids. V was trimmed by 8 bases and J by 2 bases, leaving 14 bases between them.

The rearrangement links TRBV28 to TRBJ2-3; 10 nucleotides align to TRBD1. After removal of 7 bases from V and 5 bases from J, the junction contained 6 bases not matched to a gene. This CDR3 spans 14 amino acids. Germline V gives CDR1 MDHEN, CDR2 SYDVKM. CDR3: CASTTGTGVDTQYF. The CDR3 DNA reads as TGTGCCAGCACCACCGGGACAGGGGTAGATACGCAGTATTTT.

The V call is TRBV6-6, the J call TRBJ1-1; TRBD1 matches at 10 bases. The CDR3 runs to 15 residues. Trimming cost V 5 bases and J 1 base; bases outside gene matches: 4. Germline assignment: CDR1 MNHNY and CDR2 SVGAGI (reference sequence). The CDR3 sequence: CASSQWDRGNTEAFF. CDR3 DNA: TGTGCCAGCAGTCAGTGGGACAGGGGGAACACTGAAGCTTTCTTT.

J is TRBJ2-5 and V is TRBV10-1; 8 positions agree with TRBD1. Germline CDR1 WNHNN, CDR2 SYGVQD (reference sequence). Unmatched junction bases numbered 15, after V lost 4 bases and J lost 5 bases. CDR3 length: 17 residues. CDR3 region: CASSVPGRGPPWETQYF. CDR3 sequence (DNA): TGCGCCAGCAGTGTTCCGGGCAGGGGGCCTCCGTGGGAGACCCAGTACTTC.

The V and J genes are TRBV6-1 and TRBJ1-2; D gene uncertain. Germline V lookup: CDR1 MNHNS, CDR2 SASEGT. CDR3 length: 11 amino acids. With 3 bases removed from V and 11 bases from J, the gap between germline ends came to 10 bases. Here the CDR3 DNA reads TGTGCCAGCAGTGAGTCATTCGGGTACACCTTC. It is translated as CASSESFGYTF.

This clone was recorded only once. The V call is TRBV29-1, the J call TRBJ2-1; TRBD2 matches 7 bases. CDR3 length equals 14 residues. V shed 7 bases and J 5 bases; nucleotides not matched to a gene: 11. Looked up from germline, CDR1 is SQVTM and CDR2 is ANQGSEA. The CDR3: CSAAGVRNDNEQFF. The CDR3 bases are TGCAGCGCTGCGGGAGTCCGTAATGACAATGAGCAGTTCTTC.

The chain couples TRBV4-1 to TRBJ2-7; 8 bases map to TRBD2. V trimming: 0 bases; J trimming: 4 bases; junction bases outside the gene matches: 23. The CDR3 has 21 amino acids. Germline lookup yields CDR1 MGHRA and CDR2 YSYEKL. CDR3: CASSQDRITGLKRERTYEQYF. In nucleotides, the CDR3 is TGCGCCAGCAGCCAAGATAGGATTACAGGGCTAAAGCGGGAGAGAACTTACGAGCAGTACTTC.

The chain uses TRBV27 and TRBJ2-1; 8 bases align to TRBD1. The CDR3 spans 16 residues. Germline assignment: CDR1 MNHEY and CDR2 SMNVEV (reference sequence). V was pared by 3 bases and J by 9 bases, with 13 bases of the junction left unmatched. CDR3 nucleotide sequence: TGTGCCAGCAGTTTTCTAGGTCAGGGGGCAATGGGTGAGCAGTTCTTC. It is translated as CASSFLGQGAMGEQFF.

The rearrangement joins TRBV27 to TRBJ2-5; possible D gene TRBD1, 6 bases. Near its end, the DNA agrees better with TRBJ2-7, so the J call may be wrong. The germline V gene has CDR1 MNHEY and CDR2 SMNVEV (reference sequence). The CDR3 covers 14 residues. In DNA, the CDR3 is TGTGCCAGCAGTTCCTACAGGGAATCCTACGAGCAGTACTTC. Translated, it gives CASSSYRESYEQYF.

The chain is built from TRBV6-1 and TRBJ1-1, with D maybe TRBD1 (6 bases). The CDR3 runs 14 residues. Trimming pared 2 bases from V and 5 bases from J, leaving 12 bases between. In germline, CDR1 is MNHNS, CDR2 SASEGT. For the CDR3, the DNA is TGTGCCAGCAGTGAAACCACAGGGAAAACTGAAGCTTTCTTT. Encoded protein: CASSETTGKTEAFF.

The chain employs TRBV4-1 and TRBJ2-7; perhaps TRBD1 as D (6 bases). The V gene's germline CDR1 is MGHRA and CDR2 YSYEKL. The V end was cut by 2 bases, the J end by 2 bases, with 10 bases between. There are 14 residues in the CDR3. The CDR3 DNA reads TGCGCCAGCAGCCAAATCCAGGGGCCCTACGAGCAGTACTTC. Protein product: CASSQIQGPYEQYF.

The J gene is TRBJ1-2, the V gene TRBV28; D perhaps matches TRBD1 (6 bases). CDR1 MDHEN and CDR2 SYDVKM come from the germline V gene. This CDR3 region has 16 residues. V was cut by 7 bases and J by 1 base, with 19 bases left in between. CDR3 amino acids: CASTQGPRPYNYGYTF. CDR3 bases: TGTGCCAGCACGCAGGGGCCCCGACCTTATAACTATGGCTACACCTTC.

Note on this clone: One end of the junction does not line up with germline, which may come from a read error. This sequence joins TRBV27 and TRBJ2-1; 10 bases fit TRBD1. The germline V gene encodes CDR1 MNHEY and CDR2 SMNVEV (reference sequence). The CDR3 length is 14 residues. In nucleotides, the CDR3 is TGTGCCAGCACCCGGACAGGGGGGGACAATAAGCAGTTCTTC. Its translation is CASTRTGGDNKQFF.

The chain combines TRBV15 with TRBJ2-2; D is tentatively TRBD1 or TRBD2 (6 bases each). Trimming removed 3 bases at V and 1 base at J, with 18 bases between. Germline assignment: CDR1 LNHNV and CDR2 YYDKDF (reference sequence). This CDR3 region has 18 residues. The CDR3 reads CATSSHGGLRLNTGELFF. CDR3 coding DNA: TGTGCCACCAGCAGCCACGGGGGCCTACGCCTGAACACCGGGGAGCTGTTTTTT.

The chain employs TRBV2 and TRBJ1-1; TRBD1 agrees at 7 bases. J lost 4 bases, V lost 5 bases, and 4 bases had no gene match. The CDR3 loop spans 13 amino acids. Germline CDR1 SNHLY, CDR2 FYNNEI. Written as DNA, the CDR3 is TGTGCCAGCAGTTCCCAGGGGGGCACTGAAGCTTTCTTT. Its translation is CASSSQGGTEAFF. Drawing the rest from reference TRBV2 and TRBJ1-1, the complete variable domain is EPEVTQTPSHQVTQMGQEVILRCVPISNHLYFYWYRQILGQKVEFLVSFYNNEISEKSEIFDDQFSVERPDGSNFTLKIRSTKLEDSAMYFCASSSQGGTEAFFGQGTRLTVV.

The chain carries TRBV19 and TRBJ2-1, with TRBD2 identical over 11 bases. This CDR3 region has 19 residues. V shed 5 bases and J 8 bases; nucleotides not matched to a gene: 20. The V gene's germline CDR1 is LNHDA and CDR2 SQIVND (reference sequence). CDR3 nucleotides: TGTGCCAGTAGTCAGAAGATGGGGGTTAGCGGGAGGGCCGTCTATGAGCAGTTCTTC. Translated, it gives CASSQKMGVSGRAVYEQFF.

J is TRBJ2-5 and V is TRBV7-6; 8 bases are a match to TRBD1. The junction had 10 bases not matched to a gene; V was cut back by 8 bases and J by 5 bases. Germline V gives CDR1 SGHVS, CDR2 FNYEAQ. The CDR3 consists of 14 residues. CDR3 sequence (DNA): TGTGCCAGCCGACGGTACAGGGGGTATGAGACCCAGTACTTC. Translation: CASRRYRGYETQYF.

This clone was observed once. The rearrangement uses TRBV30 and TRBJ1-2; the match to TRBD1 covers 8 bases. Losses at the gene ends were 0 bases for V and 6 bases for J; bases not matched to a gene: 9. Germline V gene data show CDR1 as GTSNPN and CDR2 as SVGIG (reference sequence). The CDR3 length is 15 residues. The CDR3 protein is CAWSVYQGAKDGYTF. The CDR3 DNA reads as TGTGCCTGGAGTGTTTATCAGGGGGCGAAGGATGGCTACACCTTC.

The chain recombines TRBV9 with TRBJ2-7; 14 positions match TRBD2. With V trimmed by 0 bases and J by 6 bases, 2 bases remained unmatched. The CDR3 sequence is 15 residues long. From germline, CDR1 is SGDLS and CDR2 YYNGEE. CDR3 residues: CASSVDGLAGGEQYF. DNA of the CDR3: TGTGCCAGCAGCGTAGACGGACTAGCGGGAGGCGAGCAGTACTTC.

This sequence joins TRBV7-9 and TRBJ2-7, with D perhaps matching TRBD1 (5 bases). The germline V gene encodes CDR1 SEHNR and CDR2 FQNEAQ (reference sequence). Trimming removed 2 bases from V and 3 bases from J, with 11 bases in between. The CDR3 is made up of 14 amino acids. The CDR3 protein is CASSLFDSVYEQYF. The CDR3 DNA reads TGTGCCAGCAGCTTATTTGACAGTGTCTACGAGCAGTACTTC.

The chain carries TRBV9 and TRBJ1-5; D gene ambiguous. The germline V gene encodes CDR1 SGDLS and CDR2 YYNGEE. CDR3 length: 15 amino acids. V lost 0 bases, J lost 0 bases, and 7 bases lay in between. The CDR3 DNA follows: TGTGCCAGCAGCGTAGGTCCGGTTAGCAATCAGCCCCAGCATTTT. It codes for CASSVGPVSNQPQHF.

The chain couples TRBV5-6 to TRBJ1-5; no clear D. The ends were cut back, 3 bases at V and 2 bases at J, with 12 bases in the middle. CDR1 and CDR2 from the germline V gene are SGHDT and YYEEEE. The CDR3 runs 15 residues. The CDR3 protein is CASSSGIRGNQPQHF. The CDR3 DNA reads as TGTGCCAGCAGCTCGGGGATCCGGGGCAATCAGCCCCAGCATTTT.

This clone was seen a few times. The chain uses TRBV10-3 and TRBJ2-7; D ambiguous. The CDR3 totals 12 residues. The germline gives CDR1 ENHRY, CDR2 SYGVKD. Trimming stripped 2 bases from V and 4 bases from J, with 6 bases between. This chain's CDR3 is CAISETVYEQYF. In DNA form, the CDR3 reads TGTGCCATCAGTGAGACAGTATACGAGCAGTACTTC.

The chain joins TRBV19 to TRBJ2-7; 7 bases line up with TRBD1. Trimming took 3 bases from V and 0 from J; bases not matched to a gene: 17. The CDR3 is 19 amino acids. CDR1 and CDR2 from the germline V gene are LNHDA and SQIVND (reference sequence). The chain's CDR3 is CASSMDSPGQLSSSYEQYF. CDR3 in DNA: TGTGCCAGTAGTATGGACTCACCGGGACAGTTATCTTCCTCCTACGAGCAGTACTTC.